This entry concerns a single T cell receptor beta chain. No antigen is known for it. Donors included only healthy HIV-negative adults lacking recent acute infections or vaccinations. This record belongs to a study of shared clonotypes between healthy human individuals. There are 13 residues in the CDR3. Germline V gene lookup returns CDR1 SNHLY and CDR2 FYNNEI. The V end lost 6 bases, the J end lost 8 bases, and 14 bases lay between the germline ends. Clones were sequenced by immunoSEQ multiplex PCR, and TCRdb holds only the in-frame ones, with some missing. The sample holds about 2.4 million clones; more than 90% are singletons and the top ten take roughly 0.15%. Overall study findings and caveats: When compared with the clonotypes that were shared by all four sorted-subset donors, the non-shared clonotypes turned out to have lower generation probabilities. Sharing across several donors was seen in 4.5% to 5.5% of naive CD4 clonotypes.

This chain joins TRBV2 and TRBJ2-1, with D possibly being TRBD1 or TRBD2 (5 bases each). The receptor comes from a man younger than 30 in good health. Input material: naive CD4+ T cells sorted from blood. Sample subset: CD45RA+ positively selected. Written as DNA, the CDR3 is TGTGCCAGCAGCACTAGAGGGGTGGATGAGCAGTTCTTC. Protein product: CASSTRGVDEQFF. Filled out from reference TRBV2 and TRBJ2-1, the complete variable domain reads EPEVTQTPSHQVTQMGQEVILRCVPISNHLYFYWYRQILGQKVEFLVSFYNNEISEKSEIFDDQFSVERPDGSNFTLKIRSTKLEDSAMYFCASSTRGVDEQFFGPGTRLTVL.